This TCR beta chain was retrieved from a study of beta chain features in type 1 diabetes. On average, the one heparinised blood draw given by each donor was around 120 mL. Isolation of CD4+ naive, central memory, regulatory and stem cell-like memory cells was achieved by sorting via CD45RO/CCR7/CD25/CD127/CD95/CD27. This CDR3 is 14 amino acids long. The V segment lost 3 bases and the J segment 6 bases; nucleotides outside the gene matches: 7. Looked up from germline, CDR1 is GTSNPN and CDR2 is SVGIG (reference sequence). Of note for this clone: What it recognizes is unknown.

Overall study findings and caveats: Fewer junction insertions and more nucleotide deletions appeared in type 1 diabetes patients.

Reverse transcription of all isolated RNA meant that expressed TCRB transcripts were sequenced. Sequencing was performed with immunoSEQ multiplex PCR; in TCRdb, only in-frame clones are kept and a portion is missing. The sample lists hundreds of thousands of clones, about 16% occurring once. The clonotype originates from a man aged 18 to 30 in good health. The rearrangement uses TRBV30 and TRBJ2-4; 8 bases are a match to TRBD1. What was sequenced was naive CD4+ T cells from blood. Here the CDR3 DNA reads TGTGCCTGGAGCTCGGGACAGGTGACAAACATTCAGTACTTC. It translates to CAWSSGQVTNIQYF.